The entry below gives a single TCR beta chain sequence along with its context. This sample was included in a study of Ad26.COV2.S vaccination and SARS-CoV-2 variants. At the level of the study: Participants got Ad26.COV2.S intramuscularly, once or twice 56 days apart.

Libraries were prepared by immunoSEQ multiplex PCR; TCRdb keeps only in-frame clonotypes and omits some of them. Of around 270,000 clones in the sample, roughly 87% were seen once. CDR1 is SGHTA and CDR2 is FQGNSA in the germline V gene. Trimming took 5 bases from V and 5 from J; bases not matched to a gene: 6. The CDR3 totals 16 residues. Indicated treatment: roughly 19 received Ad26.COV2.S at low or high dose, single or two shots; roughly 5 received placebo; per-sample allocation not given. Day 63 after the first injection of vaccine or placebo was the sampling time. This sequence joins TRBV7-2 and TRBJ2-5, with 15 positions matching TRBD2. The specimen was peripheral blood, collected in a trial of Ad26.COV2.S vaccine versus placebo. The TCR originated in a person between 18 and 65 years old who received the Ad26.COV2.S COVID-19 vaccine or a placebo. The CDR3 protein is CASSPGTSGGWETQYF. As DNA, the CDR3 is TGTGCCAGCAGCCCCGGGACTAGCGGGGGGTGGGAGACCCAGTACTTC.